This T cell receptor (beta chain) was found in a study of T cells in localized non-small cell lung cancer. Study conclusions and caveats: Analysis by sequencing included only one tumor region, so heterogeneity remains possible.

Libraries were prepared by immunoSEQ multiplex PCR; TCRdb keeps only in-frame clonotypes and omits some of them. Of over 25,000 clones listed, roughly nine tenths are singletons. On this clone: What it binds is not known.

The CDR3 length is 13 residues. Trimming removed 5 bases from V and 2 bases from J; junction bases left unmatched: 1. Germline V gene data show CDR1 as ENHRY and CDR2 as SYGVKD. The TCR was taken from a man between 40 and 75 years old with stage II lung adenocarcinoma. The specimen comprised PBMCs, sampled before any cancer treatment. This sequence joins TRBV10-3 and TRBJ1-1; 8 bases align to TRBD1. The CDR3 DNA follows: TGTGCCATCAGTTCAGGGGGCAACACTGAAGCTTTCTTT. Translated: CAISSGGNTEAFF.